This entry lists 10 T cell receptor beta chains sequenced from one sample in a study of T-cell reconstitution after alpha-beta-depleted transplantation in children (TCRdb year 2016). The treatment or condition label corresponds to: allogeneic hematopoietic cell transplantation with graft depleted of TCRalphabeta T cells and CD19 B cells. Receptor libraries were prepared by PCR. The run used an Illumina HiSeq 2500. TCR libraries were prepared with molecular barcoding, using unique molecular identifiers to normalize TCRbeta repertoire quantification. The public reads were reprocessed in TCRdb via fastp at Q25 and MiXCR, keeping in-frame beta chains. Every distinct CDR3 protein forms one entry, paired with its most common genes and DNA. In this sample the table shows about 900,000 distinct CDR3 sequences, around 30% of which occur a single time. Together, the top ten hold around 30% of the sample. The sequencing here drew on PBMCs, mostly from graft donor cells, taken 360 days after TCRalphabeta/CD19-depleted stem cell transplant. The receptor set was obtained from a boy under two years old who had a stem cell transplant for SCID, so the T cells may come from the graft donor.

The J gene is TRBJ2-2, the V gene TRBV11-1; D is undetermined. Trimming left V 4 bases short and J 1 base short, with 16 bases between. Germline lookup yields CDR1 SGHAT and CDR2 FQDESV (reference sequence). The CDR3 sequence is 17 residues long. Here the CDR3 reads CASSSRGVVLNTGELFF. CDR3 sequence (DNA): TGTGCCAGCAGCTCTAGAGGAGTAGTACTGAACACCGGGGAGCTGTTTTTT.

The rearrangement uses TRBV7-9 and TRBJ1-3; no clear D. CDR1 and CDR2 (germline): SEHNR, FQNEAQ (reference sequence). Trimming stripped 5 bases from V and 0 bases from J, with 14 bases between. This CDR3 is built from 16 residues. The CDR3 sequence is CASSPPFPSSGNTIYF. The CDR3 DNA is TGTGCCAGCAGCCCACCCTTCCCAAGCTCTGGAAACACCATATATTTT. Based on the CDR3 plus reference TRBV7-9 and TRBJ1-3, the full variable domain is DTGVSQNPRHKITKRGQNVTFRCDPISEHNRLYWYRQTLGQGPEFLTYFQNEAQLEKSRLLSDRFSAERPKGSFSTLEIQRTEQGDSAMYLCASSPPFPSSGNTIYFGEGSWLTVV.

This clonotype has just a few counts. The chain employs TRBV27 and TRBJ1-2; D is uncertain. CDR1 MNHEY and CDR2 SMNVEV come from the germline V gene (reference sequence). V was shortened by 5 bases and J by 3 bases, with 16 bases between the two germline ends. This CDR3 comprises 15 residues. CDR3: CASSPNTPSDYGYTF. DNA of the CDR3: TGTGCCAGCAGTCCCAACACCCCTAGCGACTATGGCTACACCTTC.

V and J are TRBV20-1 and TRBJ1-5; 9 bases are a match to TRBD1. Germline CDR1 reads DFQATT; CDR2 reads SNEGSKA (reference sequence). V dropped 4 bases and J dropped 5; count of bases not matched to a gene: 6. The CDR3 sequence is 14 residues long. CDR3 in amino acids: CSAIGTGQDQPQHF. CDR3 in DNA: TGCAGTGCTATCGGGACAGGGCAGGATCAGCCCCAGCATTTT.

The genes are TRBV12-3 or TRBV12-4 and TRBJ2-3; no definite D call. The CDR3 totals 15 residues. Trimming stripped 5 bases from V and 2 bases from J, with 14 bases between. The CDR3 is CASSAGKAHTDTQYF. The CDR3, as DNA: TGTGCCAGCAGTGCCGGCAAGGCCCACACAGATACGCAGTATTTT.

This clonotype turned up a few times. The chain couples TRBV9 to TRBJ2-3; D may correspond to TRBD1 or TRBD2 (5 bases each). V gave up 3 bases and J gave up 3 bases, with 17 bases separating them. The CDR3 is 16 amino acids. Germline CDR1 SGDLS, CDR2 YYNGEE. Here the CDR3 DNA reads TGTGCCAGCAGCGATCACGGGGACCTAGGAACAGATACGCAGTATTTT. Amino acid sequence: CASSDHGDLGTDTQYF.

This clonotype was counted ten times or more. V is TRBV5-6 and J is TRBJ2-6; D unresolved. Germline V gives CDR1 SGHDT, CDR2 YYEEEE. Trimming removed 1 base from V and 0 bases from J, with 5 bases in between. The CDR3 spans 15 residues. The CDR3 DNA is TGTGCCAGCAGCTTGAAGGTCTCTGGGGCCAACGTCCTGACTTTC. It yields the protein CASSLKVSGANVLTF.

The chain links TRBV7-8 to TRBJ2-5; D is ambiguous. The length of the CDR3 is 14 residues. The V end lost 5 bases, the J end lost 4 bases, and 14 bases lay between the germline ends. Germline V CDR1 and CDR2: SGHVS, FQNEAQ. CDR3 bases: TGTGCCAGCAGCCCACCCCCCTTGTTAGAGACCCAGTACTTC. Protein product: CASSPPPLLETQYF.

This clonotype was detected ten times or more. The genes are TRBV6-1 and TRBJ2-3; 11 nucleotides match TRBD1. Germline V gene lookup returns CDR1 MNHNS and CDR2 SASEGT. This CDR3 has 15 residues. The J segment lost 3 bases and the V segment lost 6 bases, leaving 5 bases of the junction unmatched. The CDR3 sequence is CASSRGQGATDTQYF. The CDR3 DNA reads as TGTGCCAGCAGCCGTGGACAGGGGGCAACAGATACGCAGTATTTT.

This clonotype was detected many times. CDR3 sequence: CASSLVSLANEQFF. CDR3 sequence (DNA): TGTGCCAGCAGCTTAGTAAGTCTCGCCAATGAGCAGTTCTTC. This sequence joins TRBV7-2 and TRBJ2-1; the D is unclear. CDR3 length equals 14 residues. The germline CDR1 and CDR2 sequences are SGHTA and FQGNSA. V was shortened by 1 base and J by 6 bases, with 10 bases between the two germline ends.